The 29 T cell receptor beta chains below come from one sample, sequenced in a study of somatic mutations in cytotoxic T cells in rheumatoid arthritis (dated by TCRdb to 2016 to 2017). The library was prepared using the immunoSEQ multiplex PCR assay. The source is immuneACCESS, and TCRdb retained only in-frame sequences with V and J called. Part of the clones is not carried over; for the studies checked, unresolved V genes explain less than half of this, and the remainder is unexplained. For this sample the table gives approximately 11,000 clones, of which around 70% were detected only once. In total, the top ten clones hold roughly 10% of the sample. Sequences were obtained from CD8+ T cells sorted from blood. Receptors originate from a man between 65 and 85 years old in good health.

This sequence joins TRBV19 and TRBJ2-7; maybe TRBD1 (6 bases). V was trimmed by 6 bases and J by 1 base, leaving 10 bases between them. CDR3 size: 13 residues. In germline, CDR1 is LNHDA, CDR2 SQIVND (reference sequence). CDR3 residues: CASREQGSYEQYF. As DNA, the CDR3 is TGTGCCAGTAGAGAACAGGGATCCTACGAGCAGTACTTC.

The chain recombines TRBV7-2 with TRBJ2-5, with 10 bases identical to TRBD2. The CDR3 is 16 amino acids. Germline CDR1 reads SGHTA; CDR2 reads FQGNSA. Trimming at V came to 3 bases and at J to 5 bases, leaving 9 bases not matched to a gene. CDR3 in amino acids: CASSFKSSGSFETQYF. The CDR3 DNA follows: TGTGCCAGCAGCTTCAAGTCTAGCGGGAGCTTTGAGACCCAGTACTTC.

J is TRBJ2-3 and V is TRBV29-1; D is undetermined. CDR3 length equals 13 residues. CDR1 SQVTM and CDR2 ANQGSEA come from the germline V gene. Between the trimmed V and J ends, which lost 5 bases and 0 bases, there was a span of 9 bases. For the CDR3, the DNA is TGCAGCGTTCGACGGATTAGCACAGATACGCAGTATTTT. Amino acids: CSVRRISTDTQYF.

This chain joins TRBV18 and TRBJ1-3; 7 bases fit TRBD1. The CDR3 length is 15 residues. Germline V gene lookup returns CDR1 KGHSH and CDR2 LQKENI. Germline trimming cut 4 bases from V and 0 bases from J; bases unmatched to any gene: 3. Written as DNA, the CDR3 is TGTGCCAGCTCACGGGACAGACGCTCTGGAAACACCATATATTTT. Its protein is CASSRDRRSGNTIYF.

This clone rates as medium-sized. The chain uses TRBV28 and TRBJ2-7; D could derive from TRBD1 or TRBD2 (6 bases each). Germline CDR1 reads MDHEN; CDR2 reads SYDVKM. The V end lost 1 base, the J end lost 3 bases, and 16 bases lay between the germline ends. The CDR3 runs 16 residues. CDR3 sequence (DNA): TGTGCCAGCAGTTTATCACAGGGTGGAGGGGTCTACGAGCAGTACTTC. Residues: CASSLSQGGGVYEQYF.

In its sample, this clone ranks as medium-sized. The chain carries TRBV27 and TRBJ1-2; no clear D gene. Deletions cut 3 bases from V and 3 bases from J, with 11 bases between. The CDR3 totals 14 residues. The germline V gene encodes CDR1 MNHEY and CDR2 SMNVEV (reference sequence). DNA of the CDR3: TGTGCCAGCAGTTTGTTCCAGGAGGACTATGGCTACACCTTC. The encoded protein is CASSLFQEDYGYTF.

In this sample, this clone turned up a few times. This sequence joins TRBV2 and TRBJ1-5; D is unclear. The germline CDR1 and CDR2 sequences are SNHLY and FYNNEI. The V end was cut by 5 bases, the J end by 0 bases, with 5 bases between. The CDR3 length is 13 residues. The CDR3 nucleotides are TGTGCCAGCAGTTCAAATAGCAATCAGCCCCAGCATTTT. This codes for CASSSNSNQPQHF. Full variable domain (rest looked up from reference TRBV2 and TRBJ1-5): EPEVTQTPSHQVTQMGQEVILRCVPISNHLYFYWYRQILGQKVEFLVSFYNNEISEKSEIFDDQFSVERPDGSNFTLKIRSTKLEDSAMYFCASSSNSNQPQHFGDGTRLSIL.

This clone was picked up a small number of times. V and J are TRBV5-1 and TRBJ1-2, with D perhaps TRBD1 (6 bases). CDR1 and CDR2 (germline): SGHRS, YFSETQ. The length of the CDR3 is 13 residues. V dropped 2 bases and J dropped 6 bases, with 11 bases sitting between them. The CDR3 spells CASSFPGADGYTF. The DNA for the CDR3 is TGCGCCAGCAGCTTCCCGGGGGCCGATGGCTACACCTTC. Complete variable domain (other parts from reference TRBV5-1 and TRBJ1-2): KAGVTQTPRYLIKTRGQQVTLSCSPISGHRSVSWYQQTPGQGLQFLFEYFSETQRNKGNFPGRFSGRQFSNSRSEMNVSTLELGDSALYLCASSFPGADGYTFGSGTRLTVV.

The chain combines TRBV14 with TRBJ1-4, with TRBD1 matching 7 bases. The V and J ends lost 5 bases and 3 bases, in that order; junction bases with no gene match: 6. The CDR3 covers 15 residues. Per the germline V gene, CDR1 is SGHDN and CDR2 is FVKESK. CDR3 nucleotides: TGTGCCAGCAGCGCACCCGGGACAGCTAATGAAAAACTGTTTTTT. Its translation is CASSAPGTANEKLFF.

The chain has TRBV4-3 and TRBJ2-2; D is ambiguous. Germline CDR1 and CDR2: LGHNA and YSLEER. The CDR3 spans 15 residues. V gave up 2 bases and J gave up 4 bases, with 11 bases separating them. CDR3: CASSQQGSVTGELFF. For the CDR3, the DNA is TGCGCCAGCAGCCAACAAGGGTCGGTCACCGGGGAGCTGTTTTTT.

This chain uses TRBV6-1 with TRBJ1-5, with D perhaps TRBD1 (6 bases). CDR1 MNHNS and CDR2 SASEGT come from the germline V gene. The V end was cut by 0 bases, the J end by 4 bases, with 7 bases between. CDR3 size: 14 residues. CDR3 DNA sequence: TGTGCCAGCAGTGAAGCCACAGGGAATCAGCCCCAGCATTTT. Translating gives CASSEATGNQPQHF.

The chain recombines TRBV2 with TRBJ1-2; D gene uncertain. This CDR3 is built from 14 residues. Germline CDR1 and CDR2: SNHLY and FYNNEI. The germline V and J ends were trimmed by 10 bases and 0 bases, with 15 bases remaining between them. CDR3 in amino acids: CATSKLVPNYGYTF. The DNA of the CDR3 is TGTGCCACCTCGAAACTCGTCCCTAACTATGGCTACACCTTC. The whole variable domain, remainder taken from reference TRBV2 and TRBJ1-2, is EPEVTQTPSHQVTQMGQEVILRCVPISNHLYFYWYRQILGQKVEFLVSFYNNEISEKSEIFDDQFSVERPDGSNFTLKIRSTKLEDSAMYFCATSKLVPNYGYTFGSGTRLTVV.

This clone was observed a few times. The V call is TRBV5-4, the J call TRBJ2-7; 7 positions agree with TRBD2. Losses at the gene ends were 0 bases for V and 2 bases for J; bases not matched to a gene: 2. The CDR3 has 14 amino acids. The germline V gene encodes CDR1 SGHNT and CDR2 YYREEE (reference sequence). CDR3 DNA sequence: TGTGCCAGCAGCTTGGGGGGGACTACCTACGAGCAGTACTTC. As protein: CASSLGGTTYEQYF.

The rearrangement links TRBV28 to TRBJ1-3, with 7 bases identical to TRBD1. The junction had 6 bases not matched to a gene; V was cut back by 6 bases and J by 4 bases. There are 14 residues in the CDR3. Per the germline V gene, CDR1 is MDHEN and CDR2 is SYDVKM. The CDR3 DNA reads as TGTGCCAGCAGATCGGGACAGTTGGGAAACACCATATATTTT. Its protein is CASRSGQLGNTIYF.

This chain joins TRBV27 and TRBJ1-1; the match to TRBD1 covers 8 bases. J was trimmed by 0 bases and V by 5 bases; bases with no gene match: 11. The CDR3 runs 17 residues. The germline V gene has CDR1 MNHEY and CDR2 SMNVEV (reference sequence). The CDR3 DNA is TGTGCCAGCAGTAGGGTTTACAGGGGGATCCTGAACACTGAAGCTTTCTTT. The encoded protein is CASSRVYRGILNTEAFF.

The chain joins TRBV27 to TRBJ2-2, with TRBD2 matching 16 bases. The CDR3 runs to 19 residues. CDR1 MNHEY and CDR2 SMNVEV come from the germline V gene (reference sequence). J gave up 3 bases and V 0 bases, and 4 bases lay outside the gene matches. The CDR3 sequence is CASSLSSGLAGGDTGELFF. In nucleotides, the CDR3 is TGTGCCAGCAGTTTATCCTCGGGACTAGCGGGGGGGGACACCGGGGAGCTGTTTTTT.

The chain combines TRBV27 with TRBJ1-2; 8 nucleotides align to TRBD1. V shed 4 bases and J 7 bases; nucleotides not matched to a gene: 8. CDR1 and CDR2 (germline): MNHEY, SMNVEV (reference sequence). The CDR3 contains 14 residues. CDR3 DNA sequence: TGTGCCAGCAGTTCACCCGGACAGGGCGGTGGCTACACCTTC. It translates to CASSSPGQGGGYTF.

This clone is deemed medium-sized. The CDR3 region is CASKSGAAGPFF. The CDR3 region has the DNA TGTGCCAGCAAATCGGGGGCAGCCGGGCCTTTCTTT. The chain combines TRBV6-1 with TRBJ1-1; D may be TRBD1 (6 bases). This CDR3 contains 12 residues. CDR1 is MNHNS and CDR2 is SASEGT in the germline V gene. Trimming pared 7 bases from V and 12 bases from J, leaving 18 bases between.

This clone was seen only a few times. The V and J genes are TRBV7-9 and TRBJ1-4; D is uncertain. Trimming left V 3 bases short and J 7 bases short, with 15 bases between. The length of the CDR3 is 15 residues. Per the germline V gene, CDR1 is SEHNR and CDR2 is FQNEAQ (reference sequence). The CDR3 sequence is CASSFSGAGGEKLFF. In nucleotides, the CDR3 is TGTGCCAGCAGCTTCTCGGGTGCTGGTGGTGAAAAACTGTTTTTT.

The genes are TRBV6-5 and TRBJ2-7; D gene unclear. Germline V gives CDR1 MNHEY, CDR2 SVGAGI. The CDR3 is 11 amino acids. Between the trimmed V and J ends, which lost 6 bases and 10 bases, there was a span of 13 bases. CDR3 protein: CASRHAESQYF. CDR3 coding DNA: TGTGCCAGCAGACATGCGGAAAGCCAGTACTTC.

CDR3 sequence (DNA): TGTGCCAGCAGCTCAACCGGGACAGGGCAAGCTTTCTTT. Protein sequence: CASSSTGTGQAFF. The chain has TRBV7-2 and TRBJ1-1; TRBD1 matches 9 bases. The CDR3 runs to 13 residues. The germline gives CDR1 SGHTA, CDR2 FQGNSA. Unmatched junction bases numbered 6, after V lost 4 bases and J lost 9 bases. The variable domain in full, completed from reference TRBV7-2 and TRBJ1-1, reads GAGVSQSPSNKVTEKGKDVELRCDPISGHTALYWYRQSLGQGLEFLIYFQGNSAPDKSGLPSDRFSAERTGGSVSTLTIQRTQQEDSAVYLCASSSTGTGQAFFGQGTRLTVV.

V and J are TRBV5-4 and TRBJ2-2; 10 nucleotides line up with TRBD1. Unmatched junction bases numbered 9, after V lost 4 bases and J lost 6 bases. Germline V lookup: CDR1 SGHNT, CDR2 YYREEE (reference sequence). There are 16 residues in the CDR3. The CDR3 coding sequence is TGTGCCAGCAGCCCTCGGGACAGGGGTCTCGCCGGGGAGCTGTTTTTT. Amino acid sequence: CASSPRDRGLAGELFF. Full variable domain (outside the CDR3, taken from reference TRBV5-4 and TRBJ2-2): ETGVTQSPTHLIKTRGQQVTLRCSSQSGHNTVSWYQQALGQGPQFIFQYYREEENGRGNFPPRFSGLQFPNYSSELNVNALELDDSALYLCASSPRDRGLAGELFFGEGSRLTVL.

This clone was recorded only once. The chain combines TRBV5-5 with TRBJ1-1, with D possibly TRBD1 on 5 matching bases. Trimming cost V 1 base and J 3 bases, with 10 bases left between them. The length of the CDR3 is 14 residues. The germline V gene encodes CDR1 SGHKS and CDR2 YYEKEE (reference sequence). Here the CDR3 reads CASSLYPGDTEAFF. The DNA of the CDR3 is TGTGCCAGCAGCTTGTATCCGGGGGACACTGAAGCTTTCTTT.

J is TRBJ2-7 and V is TRBV19; 7 positions agree with TRBD2. Germline V gene sequence: CDR1 LNHDA, CDR2 SQIVND (reference sequence). The CDR3 has 14 residues. With V trimmed by 3 bases and J by 3 bases, 5 bases remained unmatched. The CDR3 DNA sequence: TGTGCCAGTAGTATGTGGGCGGGAGACTACGAGCAGTACTTC. Translation: CASSMWAGDYEQYF.

The chain links TRBV19 to TRBJ1-1, with a weak D call TRBD1 (5 bases). Trimming took 5 bases from V and 4 from J, leaving 11 bases between them. This CDR3 comprises 13 residues. Germline lookup yields CDR1 LNHDA and CDR2 SQIVND (reference sequence). The chain's CDR3 is CASSLGHVTEAFF. The CDR3 DNA is TGTGCCAGTAGTCTCGGACACGTCACTGAAGCTTTCTTT.

The chain has TRBV27 and TRBJ2-7; D is ambiguous. V was cut by 4 bases and J by 0 bases, with 4 bases left in between. CDR3 length: 12 residues. Per the germline V gene, CDR1 is MNHEY and CDR2 is SMNVEV (reference sequence). In nucleotides, the CDR3 is TGTGCCAGCAGTTCGGACTCCTACGAGCAGTACTTC. This gives the protein CASSSDSYEQYF.

The chain links TRBV28 to TRBJ1-1, with a possible D match to TRBD1 (5 bases). V was cut by 2 bases and J by 4 bases, with 14 bases left in between. Germline lookup yields CDR1 MDHEN and CDR2 SYDVKM. This CDR3 spans 15 amino acids. The CDR3 reads CASSLTGRRGTEAFF. The CDR3 bases are TGTGCCAGCAGTTTAACAGGTAGAAGGGGCACTGAAGCTTTCTTT. The variable domain in full, completed from reference TRBV28 and TRBJ1-1, reads DVKVTQSSRYLVKRTGEKVFLECVQDMDHENMFWYRQDPGLGLRLIYFSYDVKMKEKGDIPEGYSVSREKKERFSLILESASTNQTSMYLCASSLTGRRGTEAFFGQGTRLTVV.

Only one count was recorded for this clone. The chain employs TRBV6-6 and TRBJ2-1; the match to TRBD2 covers 11 bases. Looked up from germline, CDR1 is MNHNY and CDR2 is SVGAGI (reference sequence). This CDR3 comprises 15 residues. With 6 bases clipped from V and 2 bases from J, the junction kept 3 bases outside the gene matches. The CDR3 loop is CASSLTSGAYNEQFF. CDR3 DNA sequence: TGTGCCAGCAGCTTGACTAGCGGGGCCTACAATGAGCAGTTCTTC.

This chain links TRBV27 with TRBJ2-7, with 7 bases aligning to TRBD1. V trimming: 3 bases; J trimming: 4 bases; junction bases outside the gene matches: 3. Germline V gives CDR1 MNHEY, CDR2 SMNVEV (reference sequence). The CDR3 is 13 residues long. The CDR3 DNA sequence: TGTGCCAGCAGTTTGACAGGGTTGTACGAGCAGTACTTC. It is translated as CASSLTGLYEQYF.